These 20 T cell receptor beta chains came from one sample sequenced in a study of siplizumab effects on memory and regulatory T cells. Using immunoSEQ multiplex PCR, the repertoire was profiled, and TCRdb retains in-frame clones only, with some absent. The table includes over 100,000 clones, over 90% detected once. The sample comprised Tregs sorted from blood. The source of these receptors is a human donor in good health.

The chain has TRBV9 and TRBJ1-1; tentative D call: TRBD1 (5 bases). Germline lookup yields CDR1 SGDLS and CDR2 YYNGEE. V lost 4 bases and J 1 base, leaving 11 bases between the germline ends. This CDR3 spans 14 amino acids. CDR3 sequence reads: CASSQDGGNTEAFF. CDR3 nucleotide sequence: TGTGCCAGCAGCCAGGACGGGGGGAACACTGAAGCTTTCTTT. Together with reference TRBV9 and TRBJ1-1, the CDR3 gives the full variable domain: DSGVTQTPKHLITATGQRVTLRCSPRSGDLSVYWYQQSLDQGLQFLIQYYNGEERAKGNILERFSAQQFPDLHSELNLSSLELGDSALYFCASSQDGGNTEAFFGQGTRLTVV.

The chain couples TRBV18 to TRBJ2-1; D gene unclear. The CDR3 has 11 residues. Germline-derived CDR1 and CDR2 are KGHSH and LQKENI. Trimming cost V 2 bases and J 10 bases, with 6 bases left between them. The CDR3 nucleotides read TGTGCCAGCTCACCATCGCGGGAGCAGTTCTTC. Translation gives CASSPSREQFF.

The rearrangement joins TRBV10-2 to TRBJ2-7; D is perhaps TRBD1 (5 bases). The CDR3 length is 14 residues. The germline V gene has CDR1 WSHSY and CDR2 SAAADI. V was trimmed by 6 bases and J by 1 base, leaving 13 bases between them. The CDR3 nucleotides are TGCGCCAGCAGCCGCCCACAGGTATCCTACGAGCAGTACTTC. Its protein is CASSRPQVSYEQYF.

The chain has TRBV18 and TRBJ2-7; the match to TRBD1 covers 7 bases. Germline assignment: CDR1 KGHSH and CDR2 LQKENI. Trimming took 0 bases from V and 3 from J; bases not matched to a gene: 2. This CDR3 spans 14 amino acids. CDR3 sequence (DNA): TGTGCCAGCTCACCACCGCCAGGGGGCTACGAGCAGTACTTC. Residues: CASSPPPGGYEQYF.

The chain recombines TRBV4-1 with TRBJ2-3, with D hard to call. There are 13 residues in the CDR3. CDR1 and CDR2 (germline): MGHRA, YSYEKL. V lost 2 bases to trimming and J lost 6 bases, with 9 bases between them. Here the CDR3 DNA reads TGCGCCAGCAGCCAACAGGATGCCGATACGCAGTATTTT. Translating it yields CASSQQDADTQYF.

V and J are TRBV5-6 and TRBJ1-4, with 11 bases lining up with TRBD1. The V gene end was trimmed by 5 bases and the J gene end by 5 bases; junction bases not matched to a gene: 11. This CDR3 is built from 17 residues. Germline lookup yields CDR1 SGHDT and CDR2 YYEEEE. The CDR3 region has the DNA TGTGCCAGCAGTTACTGGGACAGGGGGATCTACAATGAAAAACTGTTTTTT. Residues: CASSYWDRGIYNEKLFF.

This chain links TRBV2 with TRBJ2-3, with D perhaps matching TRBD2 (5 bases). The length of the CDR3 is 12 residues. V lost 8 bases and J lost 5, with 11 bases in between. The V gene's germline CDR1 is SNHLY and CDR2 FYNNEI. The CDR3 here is CASGGHGDTQYF. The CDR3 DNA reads TGTGCCAGCGGCGGGCACGGAGATACGCAGTATTTT. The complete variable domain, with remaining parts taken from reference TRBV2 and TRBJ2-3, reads EPEVTQTPSHQVTQMGQEVILRCVPISNHLYFYWYRQILGQKVEFLVSFYNNEISEKSEIFDDQFSVERPDGSNFTLKIRSTKLEDSAMYFCASGGHGDTQYFGPGTRLTVL.

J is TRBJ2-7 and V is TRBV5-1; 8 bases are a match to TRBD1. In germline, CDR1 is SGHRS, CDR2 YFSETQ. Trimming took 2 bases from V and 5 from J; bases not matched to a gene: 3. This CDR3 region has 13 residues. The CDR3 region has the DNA TGCGCCAGCAGCTTCGGGACAGGAAACGAGCAGTACTTC. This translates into CASSFGTGNEQYF.

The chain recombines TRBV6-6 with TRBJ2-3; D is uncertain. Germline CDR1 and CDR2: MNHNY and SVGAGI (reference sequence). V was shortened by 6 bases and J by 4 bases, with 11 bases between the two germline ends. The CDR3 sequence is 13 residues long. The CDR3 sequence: CASRKSGADTQYF. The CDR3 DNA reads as TGTGCCAGCAGAAAATCGGGCGCAGATACGCAGTATTTT.

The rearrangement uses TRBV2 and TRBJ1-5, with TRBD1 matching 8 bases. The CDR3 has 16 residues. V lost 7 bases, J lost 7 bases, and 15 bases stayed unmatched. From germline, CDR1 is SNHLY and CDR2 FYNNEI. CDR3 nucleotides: TGTGCCAGCACGGGTGCAGGGGGCAGGAAAGGGCAGCCCCAGCATTTT. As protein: CASTGAGGRKGQPQHF.

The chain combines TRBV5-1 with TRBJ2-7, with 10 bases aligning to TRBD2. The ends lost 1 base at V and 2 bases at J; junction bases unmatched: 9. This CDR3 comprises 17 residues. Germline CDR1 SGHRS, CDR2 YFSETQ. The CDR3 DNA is TGCGCCAGCAGCTTGTCTTCACTAGCGGGGAAAACCTACGAGCAGTACTTC. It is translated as CASSLSSLAGKTYEQYF.

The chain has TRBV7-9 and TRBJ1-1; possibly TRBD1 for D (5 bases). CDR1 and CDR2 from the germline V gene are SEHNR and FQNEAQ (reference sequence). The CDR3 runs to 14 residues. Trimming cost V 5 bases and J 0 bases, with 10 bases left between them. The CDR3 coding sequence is TGTGCCAGCAGCGCCCAGACAGTGAACACTGAAGCTTTCTTT. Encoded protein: CASSAQTVNTEAFF. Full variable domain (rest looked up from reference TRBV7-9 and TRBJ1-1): DTGVSQNPRHKITKRGQNVTFRCDPISEHNRLYWYRQTLGQGPEFLTYFQNEAQLEKSRLLSDRFSAERPKGSFSTLEIQRTEQGDSAMYLCASSAQTVNTEAFFGQGTRLTVV.

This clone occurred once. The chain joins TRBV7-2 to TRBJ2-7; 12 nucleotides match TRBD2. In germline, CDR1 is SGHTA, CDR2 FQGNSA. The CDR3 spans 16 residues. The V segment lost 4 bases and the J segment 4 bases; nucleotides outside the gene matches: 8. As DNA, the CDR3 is TGTGCCAGCAGCTGGCAACTAGCGGGAGGCGGGTACGAGCAGTACTTC. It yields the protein CASSWQLAGGGYEQYF.

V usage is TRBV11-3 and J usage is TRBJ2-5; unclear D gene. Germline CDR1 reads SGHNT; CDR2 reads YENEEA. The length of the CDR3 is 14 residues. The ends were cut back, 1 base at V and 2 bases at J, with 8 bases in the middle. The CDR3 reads CASSLVFKQETQYF. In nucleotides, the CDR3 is TGTGCCAGCAGCTTAGTTTTCAAACAAGAGACCCAGTACTTC.

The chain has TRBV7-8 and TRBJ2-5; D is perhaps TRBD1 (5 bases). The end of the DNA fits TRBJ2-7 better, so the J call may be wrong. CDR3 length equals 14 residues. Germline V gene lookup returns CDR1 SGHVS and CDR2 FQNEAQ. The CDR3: CASSPRQNYYEQYF. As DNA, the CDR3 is TGTGCCAGCAGCCCGCGACAGAATTATTACGAGCAGTACTTC.

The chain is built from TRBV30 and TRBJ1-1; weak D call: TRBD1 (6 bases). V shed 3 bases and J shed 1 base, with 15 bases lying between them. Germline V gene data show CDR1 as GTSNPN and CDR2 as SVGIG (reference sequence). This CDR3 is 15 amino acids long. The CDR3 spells CAWSGGRGGNTEAFF. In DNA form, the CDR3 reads TGTGCCTGGAGCGGGGGCAGGGGAGGGAACACTGAAGCTTTCTTT.

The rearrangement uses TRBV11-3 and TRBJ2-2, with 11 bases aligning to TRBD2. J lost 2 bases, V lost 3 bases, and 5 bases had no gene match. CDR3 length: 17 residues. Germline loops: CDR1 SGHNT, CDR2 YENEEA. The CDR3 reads CASSFMTSGINTGELFF. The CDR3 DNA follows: TGTGCCAGCAGCTTCATGACTAGCGGGATAAACACCGGGGAGCTGTTTTTT.

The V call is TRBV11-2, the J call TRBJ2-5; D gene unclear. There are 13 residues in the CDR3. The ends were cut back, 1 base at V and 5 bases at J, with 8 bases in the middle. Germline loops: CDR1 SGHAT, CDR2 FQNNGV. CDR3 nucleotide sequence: TGTGCCAGCAGCTTAGGGGTGCGGGAGACCCAGTACTTC. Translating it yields CASSLGVRETQYF.

The CDR3 here is CASSYGSRIEAFF. CDR3 in DNA: TGTGCCAGCAGTTACGGTAGCCGCATTGAAGCTTTCTTT. This sequence joins TRBV6-5 and TRBJ1-1; D call uncertain. V was trimmed by 2 bases and J by 7 bases, leaving 11 bases between them. The V gene's germline CDR1 is MNHEY and CDR2 SVGAGI. The CDR3 has 13 residues.

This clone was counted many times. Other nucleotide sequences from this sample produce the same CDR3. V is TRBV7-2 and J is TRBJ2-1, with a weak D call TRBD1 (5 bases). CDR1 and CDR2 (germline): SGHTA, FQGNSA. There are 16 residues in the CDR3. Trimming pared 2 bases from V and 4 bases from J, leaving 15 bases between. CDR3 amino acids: CASSLSSGNSYNEQFF. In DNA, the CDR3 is TGTGCCAGCAGCTTATCCTCAGGGAACTCTTACAATGAGCAGTTCTTC.